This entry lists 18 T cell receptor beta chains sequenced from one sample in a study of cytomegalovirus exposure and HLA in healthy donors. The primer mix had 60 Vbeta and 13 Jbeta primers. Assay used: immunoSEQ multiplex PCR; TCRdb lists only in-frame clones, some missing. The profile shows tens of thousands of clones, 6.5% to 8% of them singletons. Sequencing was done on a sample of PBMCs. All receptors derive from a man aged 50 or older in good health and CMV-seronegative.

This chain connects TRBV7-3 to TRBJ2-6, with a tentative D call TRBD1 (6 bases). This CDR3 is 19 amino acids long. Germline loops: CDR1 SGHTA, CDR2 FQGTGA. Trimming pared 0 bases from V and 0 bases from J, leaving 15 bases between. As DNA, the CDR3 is TGTGCCAGCAGCTTAACAGGACAGCATGGGCCCTCTGGGGCCAACGTCCTGACTTTC. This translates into CASSLTGQHGPSGANVLTF.

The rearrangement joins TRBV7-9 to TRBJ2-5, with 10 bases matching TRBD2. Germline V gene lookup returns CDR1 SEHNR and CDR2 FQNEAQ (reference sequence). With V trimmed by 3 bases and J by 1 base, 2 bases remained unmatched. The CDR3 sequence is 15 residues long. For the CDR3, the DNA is TGTGCCAGCAGCTTGTCTAGCGGGGGCCAAGAGACCCAGTACTTC. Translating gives CASSLSSGGQETQYF.

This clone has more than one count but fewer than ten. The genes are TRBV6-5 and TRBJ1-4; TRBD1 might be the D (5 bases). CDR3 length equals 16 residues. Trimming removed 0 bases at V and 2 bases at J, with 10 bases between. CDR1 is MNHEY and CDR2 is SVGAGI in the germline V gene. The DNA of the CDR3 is TGTGCCAGCAGTTACTCATTTGGGGCCACTAATGAAAAACTGTTTTTT. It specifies CASSYSFGATNEKLFF.

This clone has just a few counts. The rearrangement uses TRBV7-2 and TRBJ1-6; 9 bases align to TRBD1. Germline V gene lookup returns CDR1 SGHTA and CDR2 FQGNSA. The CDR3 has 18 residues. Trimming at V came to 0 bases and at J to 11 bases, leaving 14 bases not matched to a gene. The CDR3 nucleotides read TGTGCCAGCAGCTTAGCAACTCCGGGACAGGGTTTTTCGACACCCCTCCACTTT. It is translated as CASSLATPGQGFSTPLHF.

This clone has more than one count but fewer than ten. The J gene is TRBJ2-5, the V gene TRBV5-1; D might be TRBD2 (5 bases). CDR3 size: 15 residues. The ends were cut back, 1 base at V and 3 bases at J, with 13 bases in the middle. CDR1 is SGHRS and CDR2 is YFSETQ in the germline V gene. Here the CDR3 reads CASSLLLEDEETQYF. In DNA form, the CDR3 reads TGCGCCAGCAGCTTGTTACTAGAGGACGAAGAGACCCAGTACTTC. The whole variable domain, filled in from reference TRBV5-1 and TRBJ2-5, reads KAGVTQTPRYLIKTRGQQVTLSCSPISGHRSVSWYQQTPGQGLQFLFEYFSETQRNKGNFPGRFSGRQFSNSRSEMNVSTLELGDSALYLCASSLLLEDEETQYFGPGTRLLVL.

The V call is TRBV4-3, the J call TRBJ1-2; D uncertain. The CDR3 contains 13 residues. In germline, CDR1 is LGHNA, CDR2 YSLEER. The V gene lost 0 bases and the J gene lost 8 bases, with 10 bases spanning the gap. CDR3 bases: TGCGCCAGCAGCCAAGAAACTTGGTGGGGCTACACCTTC. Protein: CASSQETWWGYTF.

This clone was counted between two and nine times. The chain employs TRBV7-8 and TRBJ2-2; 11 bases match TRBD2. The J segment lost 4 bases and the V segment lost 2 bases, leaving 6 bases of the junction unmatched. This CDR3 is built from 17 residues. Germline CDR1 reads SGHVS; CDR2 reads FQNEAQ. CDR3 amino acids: CASSLRTSGSVTGELFF. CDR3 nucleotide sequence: TGTGCCAGCAGCTTAAGGACTAGCGGGTCGGTCACCGGGGAGCTGTTTTTT.

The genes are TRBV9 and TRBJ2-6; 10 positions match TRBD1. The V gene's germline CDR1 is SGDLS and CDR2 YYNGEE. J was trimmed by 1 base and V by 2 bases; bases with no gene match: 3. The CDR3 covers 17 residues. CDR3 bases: TGTGCCAGCAGCGTTGGACAGGGGGGGTCTGGGGCCAACGTCCTGACTTTC. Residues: CASSVGQGGSGANVLTF.

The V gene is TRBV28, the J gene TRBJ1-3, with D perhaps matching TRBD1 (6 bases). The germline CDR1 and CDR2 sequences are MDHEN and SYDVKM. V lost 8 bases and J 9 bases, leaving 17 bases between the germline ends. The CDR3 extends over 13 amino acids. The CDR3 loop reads CASAGTPVGTIYF. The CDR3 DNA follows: TGTGCCAGCGCCGGGACACCGGTCGGCACCATATATTTT.

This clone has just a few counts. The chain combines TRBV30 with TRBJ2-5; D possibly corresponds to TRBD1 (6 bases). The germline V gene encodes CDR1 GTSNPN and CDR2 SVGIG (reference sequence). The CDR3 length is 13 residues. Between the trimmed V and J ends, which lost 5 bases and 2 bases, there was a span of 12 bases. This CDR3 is CAWEVGQQETQYF. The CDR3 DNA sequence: TGTGCCTGGGAGGTAGGACAGCAAGAGACCCAGTACTTC. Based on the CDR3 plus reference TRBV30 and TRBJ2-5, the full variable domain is SQTIHQWPATLVQPVGSPLSLECTVEGTSNPNLYWYRQAAGRGLQLLFYSVGIGQISSEVPQNLSASRPQDRQFILSSKKLLLSDSGFYLCAWEVGQQETQYFGPGTRLLVL.

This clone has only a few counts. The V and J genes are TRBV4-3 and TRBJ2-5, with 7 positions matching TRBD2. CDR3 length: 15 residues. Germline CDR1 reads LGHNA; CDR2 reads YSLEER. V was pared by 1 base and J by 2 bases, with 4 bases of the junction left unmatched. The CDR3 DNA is TGCGCCAGCAGCCAAGGTAGCGGGCCTCAAGAGACCCAGTACTTC. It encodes CASSQGSGPQETQYF.

CDR3 in amino acids: CAISDSRGTGELFF. CDR3 in DNA: TGTGCCATCAGTGATAGCAGGGGCACCGGGGAGCTGTTTTTT. The gene calls are TRBV10-3 and TRBJ2-2; perhaps TRBD1 as D (6 bases). The CDR3 consists of 14 residues. Germline loops: CDR1 ENHRY, CDR2 SYGVKD. The V and J ends lost 3 bases and 4 bases respectively, with 9 bases between them.

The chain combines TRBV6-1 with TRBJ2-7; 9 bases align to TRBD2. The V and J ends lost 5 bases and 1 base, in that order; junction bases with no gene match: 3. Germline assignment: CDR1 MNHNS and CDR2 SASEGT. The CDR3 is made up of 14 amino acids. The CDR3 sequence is CASSLAGVSYEQYF. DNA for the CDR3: TGTGCCAGCAGTTTAGCGGGGGTATCCTACGAGCAGTACTTC.

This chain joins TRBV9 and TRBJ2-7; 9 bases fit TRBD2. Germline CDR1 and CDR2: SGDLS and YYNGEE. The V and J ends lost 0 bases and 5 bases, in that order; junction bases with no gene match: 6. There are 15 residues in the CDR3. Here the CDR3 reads CASSVDSGSFNEQYF. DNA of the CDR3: TGTGCCAGCAGCGTAGATAGCGGGAGTTTCAACGAGCAGTACTTC.

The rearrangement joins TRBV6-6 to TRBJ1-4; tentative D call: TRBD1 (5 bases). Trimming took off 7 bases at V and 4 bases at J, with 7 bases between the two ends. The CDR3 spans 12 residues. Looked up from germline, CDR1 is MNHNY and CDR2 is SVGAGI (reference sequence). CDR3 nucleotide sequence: TGTGCCAGCAAGCAGGGTAATGAAAAACTGTTTTTT. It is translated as CASKQGNEKLFF.

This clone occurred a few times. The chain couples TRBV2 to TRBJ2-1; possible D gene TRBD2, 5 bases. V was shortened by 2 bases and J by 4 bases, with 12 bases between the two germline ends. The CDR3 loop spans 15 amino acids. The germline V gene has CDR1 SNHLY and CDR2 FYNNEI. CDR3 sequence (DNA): TGTGCCAGCAGTGAATACAGCGGACTTTACAATGAGCAGTTCTTC. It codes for CASSEYSGLYNEQFF.

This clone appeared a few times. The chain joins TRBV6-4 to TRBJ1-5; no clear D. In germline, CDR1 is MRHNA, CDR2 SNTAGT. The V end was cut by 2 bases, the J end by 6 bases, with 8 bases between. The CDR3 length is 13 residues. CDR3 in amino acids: CASSDDGVQPQHF. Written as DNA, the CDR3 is TGTGCCAGCAGTGACGACGGAGTTCAGCCCCAGCATTTT.

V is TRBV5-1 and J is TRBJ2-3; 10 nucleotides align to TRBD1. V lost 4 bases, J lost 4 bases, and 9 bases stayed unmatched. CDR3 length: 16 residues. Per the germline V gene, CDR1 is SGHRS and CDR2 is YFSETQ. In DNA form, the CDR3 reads TGCGCCAGCAGCCGGAACGGACAGGGGGACGCAGATACGCAGTATTTT. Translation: CASSRNGQGDADTQYF.